The 32 T cell receptor beta chains listed next were all sequenced from one sample in a study of T cell changes during pregnancy in multiple sclerosis. The method was immunoSEQ multiplex PCR; TCRdb's version includes in-frame clones alone and lacks a portion of them. The data contain 60,000 to 70,000 clones, roughly 89% of them singletons. The sequencing here drew on peripheral blood, taken in the third trimester of pregnancy. The source is a female donor in good health, enrolled as a control in a pregnancy study.

This chain joins TRBV4-2 and TRBJ2-3, with 11 bases lining up with TRBD2. V lost 4 bases to trimming and J lost 3 bases; unmatched junction nucleotides: 9. The CDR3 is made up of 17 amino acids. Germline V gene sequence: CDR1 LGHNA, CDR2 YNFKEQ. Here the CDR3 reads CASSPRGSGGATDTQYF. CDR3 nucleotides: TGTGCCAGCAGCCCCCGGGGTAGCGGGGGGGCAACAGATACGCAGTATTTT.

The gene calls are TRBV25-1 and TRBJ2-2; possibly TRBD2 for D (6 bases). The CDR3 runs to 12 residues. CDR1 MGHDK and CDR2 SYGVNS come from the germline V gene. Trimming left V 6 bases short and J 6 bases short, with 8 bases between. For the CDR3, the DNA is TGTGCCAGCAGCAGGGAGGCCGGGGAGCTGTTTTTT. Protein: CASSREAGELFF.

The V and J genes are TRBV27 and TRBJ2-7, with 7 bases matching TRBD2. The V segment lost 1 base and the J segment 3 bases; nucleotides outside the gene matches: 3. CDR1 and CDR2 (germline): MNHEY, SMNVEV (reference sequence). CDR3 length: 14 residues. CDR3 nucleotide sequence: TGTGCCAGCAGTTTATGGGGAGGGGACTACGAGCAGTACTTC. This codes for CASSLWGGDYEQYF.

The J gene is TRBJ1-2, the V gene TRBV4-3; D may be TRBD1 (6 bases). Germline CDR1 LGHNA, CDR2 YSLEER. The V gene lost 1 base and the J gene lost 6 bases, with 15 bases spanning the gap. The CDR3 runs to 15 residues. This CDR3 reads CASSQVPGERDGYTF. The CDR3 coding sequence is TGCGCCAGCAGCCAAGTACCAGGGGAAAGAGATGGCTACACCTTC.

As concerns this clone: The junction does not match germline at one end; this may be a read error. The rearrangement joins TRBV10-3 to TRBJ2-4; D is possibly TRBD1 (5 bases). CDR3 length: 14 residues. CDR1 is ENHRY, CDR2 SYGVKD, per germline. The CDR3 nucleotides are TGTGACATCCCGTGGACATTAGCCAAAAACATTCAGTACTTC. Translating it yields CDIPWTLAKNIQYF.

This clone is termed medium-sized (0.01 to 0.1%). J is TRBJ2-3 and V is TRBV7-3, with 7 bases identical to TRBD2. V lost 3 bases, J lost 3 bases, and 9 bases stayed unmatched. The germline gives CDR1 SGHTA, CDR2 FQGTGA. The CDR3 is made up of 16 amino acids. For the CDR3, the DNA is TGTGCCAGCAGCTTTTGGTCGTCGGGGGGAACAGATACGCAGTATTTT. Translation: CASSFWSSGGTDTQYF.

V usage is TRBV19 and J usage is TRBJ1-2, with D tentatively TRBD1 (6 bases). Germline CDR1 is LNHDA and CDR2 is SQIVND (reference sequence). Between the trimmed V and J ends, which lost 3 bases and 8 bases, there was a span of 10 bases. This CDR3 comprises 12 residues. The DNA for the CDR3 is TGTGCCAGTAGTATGGGGGCTGAAGGCTACACCTTC. Protein sequence: CASSMGAEGYTF.

This clone is a singleton in its sample. The J gene is TRBJ2-1, the V gene TRBV29-1; possibly TRBD1 for D (5 bases). Per germline, CDR1 SQVTM and CDR2 ANQGSEA. V was cut by 6 bases and J by 4 bases, with 7 bases left in between. The CDR3 has 11 residues. The CDR3 region is CSVDKYNEQFF. The CDR3 bases are TGCAGCGTGGACAAGTACAATGAGCAGTTCTTC.

This chain uses TRBV5-6 with TRBJ1-5; D is undetermined. V was shortened by 4 bases and J by 7 bases, with 12 bases between the two germline ends. CDR1 is SGHDT and CDR2 is YYEEEE in the germline V gene. The CDR3 length is 13 residues. CDR3 nucleotide sequence: TGTGCCAGCAGCGAGGCCGCGGGACAGCCCCAGCATTTT. As protein: CASSEAAGQPQHF.

CDR3 DNA: TGTGCCAGCTCTCATCAATCGAACGTCGGCGAGCAGTACTTC. It encodes CASSHQSNVGEQYF. V and J are TRBV18 and TRBJ2-7; no clear D. The CDR3 consists of 14 residues. Germline V gene data show CDR1 as KGHSH and CDR2 as LQKENI. Trimming took off 6 bases at V and 6 bases at J, with 18 bases between the two ends.

The rearrangement uses TRBV5-6 and TRBJ2-2, with 8 bases fitting TRBD1. J gave up 5 bases and V 0 bases, and 9 bases lay outside the gene matches. The CDR3 extends over 17 amino acids. Germline V gene data show CDR1 as SGHDT and CDR2 as YYEEEE. CDR3 residues: CASSLADGRGPTGELFF. CDR3 sequence (DNA): TGTGCCAGCAGCTTGGCCGACGGCAGGGGGCCAACCGGGGAGCTGTTTTTT.

The chain links TRBV21-1 to TRBJ2-5; TRBD2 is the table's D call, not checked against the DNA. TRBV21-1 is reported as a pseudogene. There are 13 residues in the CDR3. The CDR3 loop reads CASSNRLVGSQYF. CDR3 in DNA: TGTGCCAGCAGCAATAGACTAGTCGGATCCCAGTACTTC.

This chain uses TRBV27 with TRBJ1-2; tentative D call: TRBD1 (6 bases). This CDR3 is 14 amino acids long. Germline V CDR1 and CDR2: MNHEY, SMNVEV (reference sequence). The V end was cut by 1 base, the J end by 4 bases, with 10 bases between. The CDR3 reads CASSLFAGAYGYTF. The CDR3 nucleotides read TGTGCCAGCAGTTTATTCGCGGGGGCCTATGGCTACACCTTC.

V usage is TRBV2 and J usage is TRBJ2-3; TRBD2 might be the D (6 bases). The CDR3 runs 14 residues. V shed 2 bases and J shed 6 bases, with 12 bases lying between them. The germline V gene has CDR1 SNHLY and CDR2 FYNNEI. The CDR3 here is CASSESAGSDTQYF. CDR3 bases: TGTGCCAGCAGTGAAAGTGCGGGATCGGATACGCAGTATTTT.

This chain uses TRBV19 with TRBJ1-4; no clear D gene. V dropped 0 bases and J dropped 7 bases, with 12 bases sitting between them. CDR1 LNHDA and CDR2 SQIVND come from the germline V gene (reference sequence). The CDR3 spans 15 residues. DNA for the CDR3: TGTGCCAGTAGTATAGACGAGGGTTTGGGTGAAAAACTGTTTTTT. Translating gives CASSIDEGLGEKLFF.

In this sample, this clone turned up once. The chain employs TRBV6-5 and TRBJ2-2, with 7 positions matching TRBD1. The ends lost 2 bases at V and 6 bases at J; junction bases unmatched: 6. This CDR3 is built from 15 residues. Germline V gene sequence: CDR1 MNHEY, CDR2 SVGAGI. The CDR3 is CASSYRGPRAGELFF. CDR3 nucleotide sequence: TGTGCCAGCAGTTACAGGGGGCCTAGAGCCGGGGAGCTGTTTTTT.

This chain links TRBV6-6 with TRBJ1-6; 9 bases fit TRBD1. This CDR3 is built from 16 residues. Trimming at V came to 6 bases and at J to 5 bases, leaving 8 bases not matched to a gene. Germline lookup yields CDR1 MNHNY and CDR2 SVGAGI (reference sequence). DNA of the CDR3: TGTGCCAGCAGAAGTACAGGGGGCCGGGATAATTCACCCCTCCACTTT. It yields the protein CASRSTGGRDNSPLHF.

The V gene is TRBV7-9, the J gene TRBJ1-2, with D maybe TRBD1 (6 bases). This CDR3 region has 14 residues. V lost 11 bases and J 0 bases, leaving 16 bases between the germline ends. Germline CDR1 is SEHNR and CDR2 is FQNEAQ (reference sequence). CDR3 sequence: CAGFTGPPNYGYTF. The CDR3 DNA reads TGTGCCGGATTTACAGGGCCTCCTAACTATGGCTACACCTTC.

The chain couples TRBV5-8 to TRBJ1-1; unclear D gene. The CDR3 has 13 amino acids. CDR1 and CDR2 from the germline V gene are SGHTS and YDEGEE. V lost 2 bases to trimming and J lost 5 bases, with 10 bases between them. Here the CDR3 DNA reads TGTGCCAGCAGCTTATGGGAGCGAACTGAAGCTTTCTTT. Its translation is CASSLWERTEAFF.

V is TRBV15 and J is TRBJ1-5; perhaps TRBD1 as D (6 bases). Germline V lookup: CDR1 LNHNV, CDR2 YYDKDF (reference sequence). There are 14 residues in the CDR3. The V end lost 3 bases, the J end lost 4 bases, and 10 bases lay between the germline ends. The CDR3 loop reads CATSSRTDNQPQHF. The DNA for the CDR3 is TGTGCCACCAGCAGCCGGACAGATAATCAGCCCCAGCATTTT.

The chain employs TRBV28 and TRBJ1-4; 9 bases are shared with TRBD1. The germline V gene encodes CDR1 MDHEN and CDR2 SYDVKM. This CDR3 is 15 amino acids long. J was trimmed by 7 bases and V by 4 bases; bases with no gene match: 7. Here the CDR3 reads CASSSPTGGFEKLFF. The CDR3 bases are TGTGCCAGCAGTTCCCCGACAGGGGGTTTTGAAAAACTGTTTTTT.

This rearrangement joins TRBV19 to TRBJ1-5, with D maybe TRBD1 (6 bases). This CDR3 spans 14 amino acids. Germline lookup yields CDR1 LNHDA and CDR2 SQIVND (reference sequence). Deletions cut 7 bases from V and 0 bases from J, with 10 bases between. CDR3 in DNA: TGTGCCAGTATTAAACAGGGTAGCAATCAGCCCCAGCATTTT. Protein sequence: CASIKQGSNQPQHF.

This rearrangement joins TRBV7-2 to TRBJ1-3; D unresolved. This CDR3 has 15 residues. CDR1 is SGHTA, CDR2 FQGNSA, per germline. Deletions cut 1 base from V and 4 bases from J, with 11 bases between. The chain's CDR3 is CASSLDPGGGNTIYF. The CDR3 DNA is TGTGCCAGCAGCTTAGACCCGGGAGGCGGAAACACCATATATTTT.

V is TRBV29-1 and J is TRBJ2-5; D possibly corresponds to TRBD1 (5 bases). In germline, CDR1 is SQVTM, CDR2 ANQGSEA. The V gene lost 0 bases and the J gene lost 3 bases, with 8 bases spanning the gap. The CDR3 totals 13 residues. The CDR3 bases are TGCAGCGTTGAAGATGCCAGGGAAGAGACCCAGTACTTC. Its protein product is CSVEDAREETQYF.

The rearrangement links TRBV9 to TRBJ1-4; TRBD1 is a possible D gene (6 bases). The V end lost 4 bases, the J end lost 5 bases, and 15 bases lay between the germline ends. CDR1 and CDR2 from the germline V gene are SGDLS and YYNGEE. The CDR3 contains 15 residues. This CDR3 reads CASSFYGTINEKLFF. The CDR3 coding sequence is TGTGCCAGCAGCTTTTATGGGACAATAAATGAAAAACTGTTTTTT.

The chain uses TRBV6-5 and TRBJ1-2, with D tentatively TRBD1 (6 bases). CDR3 length: 14 residues. With 2 bases removed from V and 4 bases from J, the gap between germline ends came to 11 bases. Germline V gene data show CDR1 as MNHEY and CDR2 as SVGAGI. The CDR3 here is CASSYSPQGYGYTF. CDR3 bases: TGTGCCAGCAGTTACAGCCCACAGGGCTATGGCTACACCTTC.

The V call is TRBV5-6, the J call TRBJ2-7; 8 bases line up with TRBD1. CDR3 size: 15 residues. The V and J ends lost 7 bases and 3 bases, in that order; junction bases with no gene match: 12. Germline assignment: CDR1 SGHDT and CDR2 YYEEEE. The DNA for the CDR3 is TGTGCCAGCGGATCGGGACAGGTAAACTACTACGAGCAGTACTTC. As protein: CASGSGQVNYYEQYF.

The CDR3 is CASSPGSYGYTF. In nucleotides, the CDR3 is TGTGCCAGCAGTCCAGGGTCCTATGGCTACACCTTC. This chain uses TRBV7-2 with TRBJ1-2, with D tentatively TRBD1 (5 bases). Per germline, CDR1 SGHTA and CDR2 FQGNSA. CDR3 length: 12 residues. V gave up 6 bases and J gave up 4 bases, with 9 bases separating them.

Note on this clone: Additional DNA sequences in this sample encode the identical CDR3. The chain employs TRBV18 and TRBJ1-5, with 7 nucleotides matching TRBD1. Germline assignment: CDR1 KGHSH and CDR2 LQKENI. The CDR3 consists of 13 residues. V lost 2 bases, J lost 5 bases, and 0 bases stayed unmatched. DNA for the CDR3: TGTGCCAGCTCACCAGGGACAGATCAGCCCCAGCATTTT. This encodes CASSPGTDQPQHF.

This rearrangement joins TRBV5-4 to TRBJ2-5, with a tentative D call TRBD1 (5 bases). The CDR3 loop spans 17 amino acids. V dropped 3 bases and J dropped 2 bases, with 20 bases sitting between them. Germline-derived CDR1 and CDR2 are SGHNT and YYREEE (reference sequence). The CDR3 nucleotides read TGTGCCAGCAGCTCACAGGCCTCGTCTTTGGTTCAAGAGACCCAGTACTTC. The encoded protein is CASSSQASSLVQETQYF.

This rearrangement joins TRBV9 to TRBJ1-2; D remains unclear. V shed 0 bases and J shed 8 bases, with 11 bases lying between them. This CDR3 comprises 13 residues. Germline assignment: CDR1 SGDLS and CDR2 YYNGEE. The CDR3 DNA is TGTGCCAGCAGCGTAGACCCCGACGGGGGCTACACCTTC. Translating it yields CASSVDPDGGYTF.

The V and J genes are TRBV28 and TRBJ2-1; 10 bases line up with TRBD2. The CDR3 contains 12 residues. V lost 11 bases, J lost 8 bases, and 6 bases stayed unmatched. Germline values: CDR1 MDHEN, CDR2 SYDVKM. The CDR3 sequence: CAGRSGGDEQFF. The CDR3 region has the DNA TGTGCCGGGAGGAGCGGGGGGGATGAGCAGTTCTTC.